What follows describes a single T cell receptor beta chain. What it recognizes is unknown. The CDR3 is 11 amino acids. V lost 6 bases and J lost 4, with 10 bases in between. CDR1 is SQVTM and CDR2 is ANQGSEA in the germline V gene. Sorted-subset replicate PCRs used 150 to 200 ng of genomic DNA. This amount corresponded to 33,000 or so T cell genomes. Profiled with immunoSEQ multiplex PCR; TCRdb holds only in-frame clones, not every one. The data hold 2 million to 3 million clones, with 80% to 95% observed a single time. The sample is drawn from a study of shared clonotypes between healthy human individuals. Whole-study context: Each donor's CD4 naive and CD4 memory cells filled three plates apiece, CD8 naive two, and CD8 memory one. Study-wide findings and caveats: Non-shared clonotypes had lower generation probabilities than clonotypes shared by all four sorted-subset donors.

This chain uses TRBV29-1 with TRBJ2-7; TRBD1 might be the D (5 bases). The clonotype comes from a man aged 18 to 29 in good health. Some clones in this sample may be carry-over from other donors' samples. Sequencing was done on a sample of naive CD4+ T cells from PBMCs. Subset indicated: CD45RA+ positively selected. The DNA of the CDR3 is TGCAGCGTCTCTCCAGGGTACGAGCAGTACTTC. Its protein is CSVSPGYEQYF.